These 8 T cell receptor beta chains originate from one sample sequenced in a study of cytomegalovirus exposure and HLA in healthy donors. PCR used 60 Vbeta primers and 13 Jbeta primers. The repertoire was sequenced with immunoSEQ multiplex PCR; TCRdb's copy has only in-frame clones and lacks some. The table includes about 200,000 clones, about 80% detected once. The sequenced sample consisted of PBMCs. These receptors were collected from a girl aged 5-17 years in good health and CMV-seronegative.

This chain's CDR3 is CAWSVGTGYGYTF. The CDR3 coding sequence is TGTGCCTGGAGTGTTGGGACAGGCTATGGCTACACCTTC. V usage is TRBV30 and J usage is TRBJ1-2; 8 nucleotides line up with TRBD1. The CDR3 spans 13 residues. Germline V gene data show CDR1 as GTSNPN and CDR2 as SVGIG (reference sequence). The V and J ends lost 0 bases and 4 bases, in that order; junction bases with no gene match: 1.

V usage is TRBV10-1 and J usage is TRBJ2-1, with 8 bases identical to TRBD2. Looked up from germline, CDR1 is WNHNN and CDR2 is SYGVQD (reference sequence). The CDR3 spans 17 residues. V lost 2 bases and J lost 9; bases outside the gene matches: 15. CDR3 sequence: CASSERGGSGRAREQFF. The CDR3 bases are TGCGCCAGCAGTGAGAGGGGCGGGTCCGGGAGGGCCCGTGAGCAGTTCTTC.

A single count supports this clone. This chain connects TRBV27 to TRBJ1-1, with TRBD1 as a possible D gene (6 bases). Germline V gene sequence: CDR1 MNHEY, CDR2 SMNVEV (reference sequence). Trimming pared 2 bases from V and 2 bases from J, leaving 12 bases between. The CDR3 is 15 residues long. The CDR3 DNA sequence: TGTGCCAGCAGTTTACTGGCAGGGGATAACACTGAAGCTTTCTTT. Translating gives CASSLLAGDNTEAFF.

The chain has TRBV10-3 and TRBJ1-5, with no clear D. Trimming stripped 2 bases from V and 2 bases from J, with 4 bases between. The CDR3 spans 13 residues. Germline-derived CDR1 and CDR2 are ENHRY and SYGVKD. The CDR3 is CAISEHGNQPQHF. The CDR3 nucleotides are TGTGCCATCAGTGAGCATGGCAATCAGCCCCAGCATTTT.

This rearrangement joins TRBV5-1 to TRBJ1-6; D is unresolved. V lost 7 bases to trimming and J lost 7 bases, with 12 bases between them. This CDR3 has 13 amino acids. The germline CDR1 and CDR2 sequences are SGHRS and YFSETQ. The CDR3 region is CASAPRKNSPLHF. In DNA form, the CDR3 reads TGCGCCAGCGCCCCGCGGAAAAATTCACCCCTCCACTTT. Drawing the rest from reference TRBV5-1 and TRBJ1-6, the complete variable domain is KAGVTQTPRYLIKTRGQQVTLSCSPISGHRSVSWYQQTPGQGLQFLFEYFSETQRNKGNFPGRFSGRQFSNSRSEMNVSTLELGDSALYLCASAPRKNSPLHFGNGTRLTVT.

The rearrangement joins TRBV7-9 to TRBJ2-1; 8 nucleotides align to TRBD1. The germline V gene encodes CDR1 SEHNR and CDR2 FQNEAQ (reference sequence). V lost 1 base and J lost 2; bases outside the gene matches: 4. The length of the CDR3 is 16 residues. CDR3 residues: CASSLESRGPYNEQFF. CDR3 coding DNA: TGTGCCAGCAGCTTAGAGTCCAGGGGGCCCTACAATGAGCAGTTCTTC.

The genes are TRBV28 and TRBJ2-1; D might be TRBD1 (5 bases). With 7 bases removed from V and 4 bases from J, the gap between germline ends came to 14 bases. The CDR3 is made up of 14 amino acids. From germline, CDR1 is MDHEN and CDR2 SYDVKM. The CDR3 bases are TGTGCCAGCAAGGGGCTCGATCATTACAATGAGCAGTTCTTC. It is translated as CASKGLDHYNEQFF.

The chain uses TRBV28 and TRBJ2-7; D call uncertain. Germline V lookup: CDR1 MDHEN, CDR2 SYDVKM. Between the trimmed V and J ends, which lost 2 bases and 5 bases, there was a span of 4 bases. CDR3 length: 11 amino acids. CDR3 DNA sequence: TGTGCCAGCAGTTTAAGCGACGAGCAGTACTTC. Translation: CASSLSDEQYF.